This TCR beta chain was identified in a study of T cell responses to AZD1222 COVID-19 vaccine. Looking at the study overall: Samples with a second dose at about 4 or about 12 weeks were pooled together.

CDR1 is SGHAT and CDR2 is FQNNGV in the germline V gene. This CDR3 is built from 15 residues. With 3 bases removed from V and 7 bases from J, the gap between germline ends came to 13 bases. Findings and limits, study-wide: Spike-specific TCR breadth and depth grew following two AZD1222 doses. Mostly white British, mostly female donors; authors suggested clonal diversity may be underestimated. At baseline, seropositivity was found in only five or six AZD1222 recipients.

This clone has a handful of counts. Its target is not known. Here immunoSEQ multiplex PCR was the method, and the copy in TCRdb shows in-frame clones only, minus some. The table lists under 130,000 clones, 70% to 90% of them singletons. Sequenced material: peripheral blood, taken on day 0 of AZD1222 vaccination. The chain combines TRBV11-2 with TRBJ1-6, with D tentatively TRBD1 (5 bases). This TCR derives from an adult in good health. CDR3 DNA: TGTGCCAGCAGCTTTTCCAGGGTGAGGAATTCACCCCTCCACTTT. It translates to CASSFSRVRNSPLHF.